This T cell receptor beta chain was found in a study of T cells in tuberculosis. In the study overall: IGRA-negative adolescents, IGRA-positive adolescents with latent tuberculosis and adults with active tuberculosis formed this South African cohort.

Unsorted cryopreserved PBMC were sequenced, averaging roughly 100,000 T cells per clinical donor. The CDR3 runs to 16 residues. Trimming took 5 bases from V and 7 from J; bases not matched to a gene: 12. CDR1 is SGHTA, CDR2 FQGTGA, per germline. Here immunoSEQ multiplex PCR was the method, and the copy in TCRdb shows in-frame clones only, minus some. The repertoire has around 45,000 clones, approximately 94% of them found once; the top ten carry 1.5% to 2%. The rearrangement uses TRBV7-3 and TRBJ2-2, with 8 bases identical to TRBD1. This TCR derives from a donor aged 10-29 years with latent tuberculosis or without tuberculosis infection. Some clones in this sample may be carry-over from other donors' samples. The sequenced material came from PBMCs. The DNA for the CDR3 is TGTGCCAGCAGCCCCCAAACGGGACAGGCTGTCGGGGAGCTGTTTTTT. It yields the protein CASSPQTGQAVGELFF.